Below are 25 T cell receptor beta chains sequenced from a single sample in a study of OX40 agonist ivuxolimab in advanced cancers. Repertoires were generated with immunoSEQ multiplex PCR, while TCRdb's copy carries only in-frame clones and drops some. The sample consists of about 46,000 clones, 80% to 90% of them appearing once. Here the sequenced sample was CD4+ or CD8+ T cells sorted from blood, taken in a trial of the OX40 agonist ivuxolimab. The receptors stem from an adult with an advanced solid tumor such as melanoma, head and neck, liver or kidney cancer.

This chain connects TRBV5-1 to TRBJ2-1, with TRBD1 as a possible D gene (5 bases). V lost 3 bases to trimming and J lost 8 bases, with 9 bases between them. Germline V gene sequence: CDR1 SGHRS, CDR2 YFSETQ. The CDR3 consists of 12 residues. CDR3 in amino acids: CASSSQGYEQFF. CDR3 bases: TGCGCCAGCAGCTCTCAGGGTTATGAGCAGTTCTTC.

This chain joins TRBV5-1 and TRBJ2-2; no definite D call. Germline CDR1 and CDR2: SGHRS and YFSETQ. V lost 4 bases, J lost 6 bases, and 10 bases lay in between. The CDR3 covers 13 residues. The DNA for the CDR3 is TGCGCCAGCAGCCCGCAAGATTCCGGGGAGCTGTTTTTT. It codes for CASSPQDSGELFF.

This chain links TRBV6-5 with TRBJ1-1; possibly TRBD1 for D (5 bases). CDR1 and CDR2 (germline): MNHEY, SVGAGI. This CDR3 has 15 residues. V was trimmed by 0 bases and J by 0 bases, leaving 8 bases between them. CDR3 region: CASSYSGLLNTEAFF. Written as DNA, the CDR3 is TGTGCCAGCAGTTACTCGGGGCTGTTGAACACTGAAGCTTTCTTT.

The chain combines TRBV27 with TRBJ2-5; maybe TRBD2 (5 bases). The V gene lost 6 bases and the J gene lost 5 bases, with 25 bases spanning the gap. The length of the CDR3 is 17 residues. CDR1 is MNHEY and CDR2 is SMNVEV in the germline V gene (reference sequence). As DNA, the CDR3 is TGTGCCAGCAGATCAACTATCGACCTACCGGGATTGGAGACCCAGTACTTC. Its protein product is CASRSTIDLPGLETQYF.

The chain has TRBV9 and TRBJ2-7; no clear D gene. CDR1 is SGDLS and CDR2 is YYNGEE in the germline V gene. Deletions cut 0 bases from V and 5 bases from J, with 15 bases between. The CDR3 is 15 amino acids. The CDR3 protein is CASSVADSLLDEQYF. The CDR3 DNA sequence: TGTGCCAGCAGCGTAGCTGACTCACTCTTGGACGAGCAGTACTTC.

The gene calls are TRBV5-6 and TRBJ1-2; 8 bases are shared with TRBD1. J gave up 6 bases and V 0 bases, and 16 bases lay outside the gene matches. The CDR3 sequence is 18 residues long. CDR1 is SGHDT and CDR2 is YYEEEE in the germline V gene. CDR3 sequence: CASSLVGDRIASRDGYTF. CDR3 coding DNA: TGTGCCAGCAGCTTGGTTGGGGACAGGATAGCCAGCCGAGATGGCTACACCTTC.

The chain carries TRBV28 and TRBJ1-3; maybe TRBD1 (6 bases). The CDR3 extends over 15 amino acids. Trimming stripped 10 bases from V and 1 base from J, with 17 bases between. Per germline, CDR1 MDHEN and CDR2 SYDVKM. CDR3 nucleotide sequence: TGTGCCATACAGCATAGACAGGTTTCTGGAAACACCATATATTTT. As protein: CAIQHRQVSGNTIYF.

This CDR3 reads CASSPPTDGYGYTF. The CDR3 DNA follows: TGTGCCAGCTCTCCCCCCACCGACGGGTATGGCTACACCTTC. The V call is TRBV18, the J call TRBJ1-2; D remains unclear. Trimming pared 6 bases from V and 5 bases from J, leaving 16 bases between. CDR1 and CDR2 (germline): KGHSH, LQKENI. The CDR3 sequence is 14 residues long.

The rearrangement links TRBV10-1 to TRBJ2-1; D gene uncertain. V lost 3 bases, J lost 0 bases, and 6 bases lay in between. This CDR3 region has 14 residues. Germline V gives CDR1 WNHNN, CDR2 SYGVQD (reference sequence). The CDR3 DNA reads as TGCGCCAGCAGTGACATAGACTCCTACAATGAGCAGTTCTTC. Translation gives CASSDIDSYNEQFF.

This clone was observed a handful of times. The V and J genes are TRBV13 and TRBJ2-3, with 7 bases that match TRBD2. With 6 bases clipped from V and 9 bases from J, the junction kept 24 bases outside the gene matches. CDR1 is PRHDT and CDR2 is FYEKMQ in the germline V gene (reference sequence). CDR3 length: 18 amino acids. The CDR3 region is CASRPALLGVKHGGTQYF. The DNA for the CDR3 is TGTGCCAGCAGACCCGCCCTCTTGGGGGTGAAACACGGGGGGACGCAGTATTTT.

The V and J genes are TRBV19 and TRBJ2-3; 7 nucleotides match TRBD1. The germline gives CDR1 LNHDA, CDR2 SQIVND (reference sequence). The CDR3 is made up of 12 amino acids. V lost 9 bases to trimming and J lost 6 bases; unmatched junction nucleotides: 6. The CDR3 bases are TGTGCCAGCCGAAAACAGGGGGATACGCAGTATTTT. This gives the protein CASRKQGDTQYF.

The rearrangement uses TRBV28 and TRBJ2-3; TRBD2 aligns across 8 bases. The CDR3 contains 15 residues. V shed 5 bases, J shed 8 bases, and the junction held 12 bases outside the gene matches. Germline V gives CDR1 MDHEN, CDR2 SYDVKM. CDR3 residues: CASSPTSGGRGTQYF. The DNA of the CDR3 is TGTGCCAGCAGTCCTACCTCGGGGGGGCGAGGTACGCAGTATTTT.

The V gene is TRBV23-1, the J gene TRBJ2-5; 8 bases align to TRBD1. TRBV23-1 carries the ORF label, with uncertain function. The CDR3 has 17 residues. The junction had 11 bases not matched to a gene; V was cut back by 3 bases and J by 2 bases. The CDR3 coding sequence is TGCGCCAGCAGTCAGCCAGCGACAGGGGAGCAACAAGAGACCCAGTACTTC. It is translated as CASSQPATGEQQETQYF.

The rearrangement uses TRBV6-5 and TRBJ2-2; 7 positions match TRBD2. CDR3 length equals 15 residues. In germline, CDR1 is MNHEY, CDR2 SVGAGI. After removal of 6 bases from V and 5 bases from J, the junction contained 9 bases not matched to a gene. The CDR3 coding sequence is TGTGCCAGCAGGAGGGACTACTGGCGAACCGGGGAGCTGTTTTTT. It specifies CASRRDYWRTGELFF.

The chain carries TRBV7-6 and TRBJ2-3; no firm D call. CDR1 and CDR2 from the germline V gene are SGHVS and FNYEAQ. This CDR3 is built from 16 residues. With 0 bases removed from V and 0 bases from J, the gap between germline ends came to 10 bases. The CDR3 is CASSLAPARSTDTQYF. The CDR3 DNA sequence: TGTGCCAGCAGCTTAGCGCCGGCGCGGAGCACAGATACGCAGTATTTT.

This chain connects TRBV4-1 to TRBJ1-2, with D uncertain. The CDR3 totals 16 residues. V lost 2 bases, J lost 4 bases, and 17 bases lay in between. Germline loops: CDR1 MGHRA, CDR2 YSYEKL. CDR3 DNA sequence: TGCGCCAGCAGCCAAAATGATGGACCGTCGGGCTATGGCTACACCTTC. Encoded protein: CASSQNDGPSGYGYTF.

CDR3 nucleotides: TGTGCCAGCAGCTTTGCCAGGAGTGACAATGAGCAGTTCTTC. Encoded protein: CASSFARSDNEQFF. This chain joins TRBV7-9 and TRBJ2-1; D is unclear. The germline gives CDR1 SEHNR, CDR2 FQNEAQ (reference sequence). The length of the CDR3 is 14 residues. V was shortened by 3 bases and J by 5 bases, with 11 bases between the two germline ends.

In this sample, this clone turned up once. V and J are TRBV10-3 and TRBJ2-1; D gene unclear. V shed 6 bases and J shed 1 base, with 19 bases lying between them. Germline V gene sequence: CDR1 ENHRY, CDR2 SYGVKD. The CDR3 is 17 amino acids. DNA of the CDR3: TGTGCCATCAGCCCGACCATCGACACGCCGTCCTACAATGAGCAGTTCTTC. It encodes CAISPTIDTPSYNEQFF.

The V gene is TRBV5-5, the J gene TRBJ2-7; D is possibly TRBD2 (5 bases). Germline CDR1 and CDR2: SGHKS and YYEKEE (reference sequence). The CDR3 is 13 residues long. V was trimmed by 0 bases and J by 2 bases, leaving 6 bases between them. In DNA form, the CDR3 reads TGTGCCAGCAGCTTGGCTAGCACCTACGAGCAGTACTTC. This gives the protein CASSLASTYEQYF.

The chain carries TRBV2 and TRBJ2-7; D unclear. The CDR3 is 12 residues long. Germline CDR1 is SNHLY and CDR2 is FYNNEI. Trimming removed 7 bases from V and 2 bases from J, with 9 bases in between. For the CDR3, the DNA is TGTGCCAGCACGGCCCGAGCCTACGAGCAGTACTTC. This codes for CASTARAYEQYF.

The chain combines TRBV6-5 with TRBJ1-1; D remains ambiguous. V shed 7 bases and J shed 3 bases, with 12 bases lying between them. Per germline, CDR1 MNHEY and CDR2 SVGAGI. The CDR3 has 13 residues. The CDR3 is CASKATWDTEAFF. The CDR3 nucleotides are TGTGCCAGCAAAGCCACCTGGGACACTGAAGCTTTCTTT.

The chain has TRBV5-4 and TRBJ2-2; TRBD2 might be the D (5 bases). V lost 4 bases and J lost 0, with 13 bases in between. This CDR3 has 16 amino acids. Germline lookup yields CDR1 SGHNT and CDR2 YYREEE (reference sequence). CDR3 sequence (DNA): TGTGCCAGCAGCCCGACGGGGTACACGAACACCGGGGAGCTGTTTTTT. It encodes CASSPTGYTNTGELFF. Variable domain in full (rest from reference TRBV5-4 and TRBJ2-2): ETGVTQSPTHLIKTRGQQVTLRCSSQSGHNTVSWYQQALGQGPQFIFQYYREEENGRGNFPPRFSGLQFPNYSSELNVNALELDDSALYLCASSPTGYTNTGELFFGEGSRLTVL.

This clone has only one observation. This chain joins TRBV7-3 and TRBJ2-3, with 7 nucleotides matching TRBD1. The V and J ends lost 4 bases and 2 bases, in that order; junction bases with no gene match: 3. The CDR3 loop spans 14 amino acids. Germline assignment: CDR1 SGHTA and CDR2 FQGTGA. The CDR3 loop is CASSSDRNTDTQYF. The CDR3 bases are TGTGCCAGCAGCTCGGACAGGAACACAGATACGCAGTATTTT.

The genes are TRBV4-3 and TRBJ1-2; D not certain. V was clipped by 4 bases and J by 0 bases, with 21 bases between them. Germline V gene lookup returns CDR1 LGHNA and CDR2 YSLEER. CDR3 length equals 18 residues. The CDR3 sequence is CASSRALNLPAANYGYTF. Written as DNA, the CDR3 is TGCGCCAGCAGCCGCGCCTTGAACCTCCCGGCGGCTAACTATGGCTACACCTTC.

V usage is TRBV2 and J usage is TRBJ1-5, with D possibly TRBD1 on 5 matching bases. The V end was cut by 7 bases, the J end by 6 bases, with 16 bases between. The germline V gene has CDR1 SNHLY and CDR2 FYNNEI. The CDR3 spans 14 residues. The CDR3 sequence is CASTQGEGGQPQHF. The CDR3 DNA reads TGTGCCAGCACCCAAGGGGAGGGCGGTCAGCCCCAGCATTTT.